Each of the 25 T cell receptor beta chains below was sequenced from the same sample in a study of shared clonotypes between healthy human individuals. TCRdb's copy holds only in-frame clones and misses some; the assay was immunoSEQ multiplex PCR. Among about 2 million clones listed, 85% to 95% were seen once. Sequencing was performed on naive CD4+ T cells sorted from blood. Regarding subset: CD45RA+ positively selected. The receptors shown here come from a man between 18 and 35 years old in good health.

This chain uses TRBV18 with TRBJ2-2, with 8 bases matching TRBD1. Germline V CDR1 and CDR2: KGHSH, LQKENI. J gave up 3 bases and V 4 bases, and 1 base lay outside the gene matches. CDR3 length: 14 residues. CDR3 sequence reads: CASSRTGYTGELFF. DNA for the CDR3: TGTGCCAGCTCACGGACAGGGTACACCGGGGAGCTGTTTTTT. Full variable domain (remainder filled in from reference TRBV18 and TRBJ2-2): NAGVMQNPRHLVRRRGQEARLRCSPMKGHSHVYWYRQLPEEGLKFMVYLQKENIIDESGMPKERFSAEFPKEGPSILRIQQVVRGDSAAYFCASSRTGYTGELFFGEGSRLTVL.

About this clone itself: The sample contains more than one DNA sequence encoding this CDR3. The gene calls are TRBV18 and TRBJ2-1; 12 bases are a match to TRBD2. V lost 0 bases and J lost 7; bases outside the gene matches: 1. The CDR3 is made up of 15 amino acids. Germline-derived CDR1 and CDR2 are KGHSH and LQKENI. CDR3 sequence reads: CASSPPGLAGNEQFF. CDR3 nucleotides: TGTGCCAGCTCACCACCGGGACTAGCGGGTAATGAGCAGTTCTTC.

V usage is TRBV11-2 and J usage is TRBJ1-2, with unresolved D. Germline V gene sequence: CDR1 SGHAT, CDR2 FQNNGV. This CDR3 has 13 amino acids. Trimming removed 4 bases at V and 3 bases at J, with 9 bases between. The CDR3 is CASSSKGYYGYTF. The CDR3 bases are TGTGCCAGCAGCTCTAAAGGGTACTATGGCTACACCTTC.

V and J are TRBV6-4 and TRBJ1-6, with D hard to call. V was shortened by 2 bases and J by 7 bases, with 9 bases between the two germline ends. The germline gives CDR1 MRHNA, CDR2 SNTAGT. The CDR3 extends over 14 amino acids. Here the CDR3 reads CASSDRFTNSPLHF. The CDR3 bases are TGTGCCAGCAGTGACAGGTTTACCAATTCACCCCTCCACTTT.

V and J are TRBV7-8 and TRBJ2-5, with D possibly TRBD1 on 5 matching bases. This CDR3 spans 14 amino acids. CDR1 is SGHVS, CDR2 FQNEAQ, per germline. With 5 bases removed from V and 1 base from J, the gap between germline ends came to 11 bases. CDR3 residues: CASSLVGAQETQYF. The CDR3, as DNA: TGTGCCAGCAGCCTGGTAGGGGCCCAAGAGACCCAGTACTTC. Full variable domain (missing parts from reference TRBV7-8 and TRBJ2-5): GAGVSQSPRYKVAKRGQDVALRCDPISGHVSLFWYQQALGQGPEFLTYFQNEAQLDKSGLPSDRFFAERPEGSVSTLKIQRTQQEDSAVYLCASSLVGAQETQYFGPGTRLLVL.

CDR3 nucleotide sequence: TGTGCCAGCAGAAATTCCGGGCAGGCTGGAAACACCATATATTTT. Its protein product is CASRNSGQAGNTIYF. The chain has TRBV11-2 and TRBJ1-3; no firm D call. The germline gives CDR1 SGHAT, CDR2 FQNNGV. Trimming pared 6 bases from V and 2 bases from J, leaving 14 bases between. The CDR3 contains 15 residues.

This chain links TRBV9 with TRBJ2-1; 7 positions agree with TRBD2. Germline-derived CDR1 and CDR2 are SGDLS and YYNGEE. The V gene end was trimmed by 3 bases and the J gene end by 9 bases; junction bases not matched to a gene: 6. The length of the CDR3 is 13 residues. For the CDR3, the DNA is TGTGCCAGCAGCGAGGATGGACTAGGTGAGCAGTTCTTC. Protein sequence: CASSEDGLGEQFF. The whole variable domain, filled in from reference TRBV9 and TRBJ2-1, reads DSGVTQTPKHLITATGQRVTLRCSPRSGDLSVYWYQQSLDQGLQFLIQYYNGEERAKGNILERFSAQQFPDLHSELNLSSLELGDSALYFCASSEDGLGEQFFGPGTRLTVL.

The CDR3 protein is CASTGQGVNSPLHF. The CDR3 bases are TGCGCCAGCACCGGACAGGGAGTAAATTCACCCCTCCACTTT. The chain links TRBV10-2 to TRBJ1-6, with TRBD1 matching over 8 bases. Looked up from germline, CDR1 is WSHSY and CDR2 is SAAADI. V was pared by 7 bases and J by 7 bases, with 6 bases of the junction left unmatched. This CDR3 is built from 14 residues.

The J gene is TRBJ2-6, the V gene TRBV6-1; D gene ambiguous. CDR3 length: 16 amino acids. Trimming shortened V by 4 bases and J by 0 bases, and 10 bases separated the two germline ends. The V gene's germline CDR1 is MNHNS and CDR2 SASEGT. CDR3 coding DNA: TGTGCCAGCAGTGGGACCCTAATCTCTGGGGCCAACGTCCTGACTTTC. Protein sequence: CASSGTLISGANVLTF.

This sequence joins TRBV9 and TRBJ2-4; no definite D call. CDR3 length equals 14 residues. Germline values: CDR1 SGDLS, CDR2 YYNGEE. V was clipped by 0 bases and J by 4 bases, with 8 bases between them. The CDR3: CASSVGSNKNIQYF. The CDR3 region has the DNA TGTGCCAGCAGCGTAGGCTCGAATAAAAACATTCAGTACTTC.

J is TRBJ1-5 and V is TRBV27; tentatively, D is TRBD1 (5 bases). The V end lost 6 bases, the J end lost 6 bases, and 15 bases lay between the germline ends. Germline V gives CDR1 MNHEY, CDR2 SMNVEV (reference sequence). CDR3 length: 14 residues. CDR3 amino acids: CASSPQDGAQPQHF. CDR3 nucleotide sequence: TGTGCCAGCAGCCCCCAGGATGGGGCTCAGCCCCAGCATTTT.

The chain recombines TRBV5-1 with TRBJ1-1; no clear D gene. Trimming removed 4 bases from V and 5 bases from J, with 15 bases in between. Germline V gene lookup returns CDR1 SGHRS and CDR2 YFSETQ. The CDR3 contains 14 residues. CDR3: CASSATVVGTEAFF. The CDR3 bases are TGCGCCAGCAGCGCCACAGTCGTTGGGACTGAAGCTTTCTTT. The full variable domain, with the rest looked up from reference TRBV5-1 and TRBJ1-1, is KAGVTQTPRYLIKTRGQQVTLSCSPISGHRSVSWYQQTPGQGLQFLFEYFSETQRNKGNFPGRFSGRQFSNSRSEMNVSTLELGDSALYLCASSATVVGTEAFFGQGTRLTVV.

This rearrangement joins TRBV5-1 to TRBJ2-7; no clear D. From germline, CDR1 is SGHRS and CDR2 YFSETQ. This CDR3 spans 14 amino acids. Between the trimmed V and J ends, which lost 4 bases and 2 bases, there was a span of 13 bases. The CDR3 nucleotides are TGCGCCAGCAGCCCCAACAGTACTCCCTACGAGCAGTACTTC. Its translation is CASSPNSTPYEQYF.

This sequence joins TRBV5-4 and TRBJ1-6; 8 bases match TRBD1. The V segment lost 0 bases and the J segment 7 bases; nucleotides outside the gene matches: 6. The CDR3 contains 16 residues. The germline V gene has CDR1 SGHNT and CDR2 YYREEE (reference sequence). CDR3 in DNA: TGTGCCAGCAGCTTGGCCGGGACAGGTGTCAATTCACCCCTCCACTTT. Protein: CASSLAGTGVNSPLHF.

The J gene is TRBJ2-7, the V gene TRBV18; D might be TRBD1 (6 bases). V was shortened by 4 bases and J by 6 bases, with 13 bases between the two germline ends. The CDR3 is 13 residues long. Germline-derived CDR1 and CDR2 are KGHSH and LQKENI. The CDR3 is CASSLTGSGEQYF. The CDR3 DNA reads as TGTGCCAGCTCACTAACAGGGTCGGGCGAGCAGTACTTC. The variable domain in full, completed from reference TRBV18 and TRBJ2-7, reads NAGVMQNPRHLVRRRGQEARLRCSPMKGHSHVYWYRQLPEEGLKFMVYLQKENIIDESGMPKERFSAEFPKEGPSILRIQQVVRGDSAAYFCASSLTGSGEQYFGPGTRLTVT.

On this clone itself: Compared with germline, one end of the junction differs, possibly owing to a read error. The chain uses TRBV7-7 and TRBJ2-5, with D maybe TRBD2 (6 bases). Germline V gene sequence: CDR1 SSHAT, CDR2 FNYEAQ (reference sequence). This CDR3 is 14 amino acids long. CDR3 in amino acids: CASSSGSVQETQYF. The CDR3 bases are TGTGCTAGCAGCTCCGGGAGTGTTCAAGAGACCCAGTACTTC.

This clone came up once. The chain uses TRBV5-1 and TRBJ1-4; D gene uncertain. The germline gives CDR1 SGHRS, CDR2 YFSETQ. This CDR3 is built from 10 residues. Trimming took 0 bases from V and 14 from J, leaving 5 bases between them. The CDR3 reads CASSLDWLFF. CDR3 nucleotides: TGCGCCAGCAGCTTGGACTGGCTGTTTTTT.

The genes are TRBV7-6 and TRBJ2-1; possibly TRBD2 for D (5 bases). This CDR3 spans 14 amino acids. Trimming pared 6 bases from V and 1 base from J, leaving 10 bases between. Germline loops: CDR1 SGHVS, CDR2 FNYEAQ. The CDR3 region is CASRRRESYNEQFF. As DNA, the CDR3 is TGTGCCAGCAGGAGAAGGGAGTCCTACAATGAGCAGTTCTTC.

The chain recombines TRBV6-5 with TRBJ1-1; no firm D call. V lost 6 bases and J 3 bases, leaving 11 bases between the germline ends. The V gene's germline CDR1 is MNHEY and CDR2 SVGAGI. This CDR3 region has 13 residues. The CDR3 region has the DNA TGTGCCAGCAGGGGAGGAGCCGACACTGAAGCTTTCTTT. Translated, it gives CASRGGADTEAFF.

J is TRBJ2-7 and V is TRBV15; D ambiguous. This CDR3 is built from 15 residues. The germline CDR1 and CDR2 sequences are LNHNV and YYDKDF (reference sequence). Trimming removed 8 bases from V and 4 bases from J, with 21 bases in between. This CDR3 reads CATFTGSTPTYEQYF. The CDR3 DNA reads TGTGCCACCTTCACGGGCTCAACGCCCACTTACGAGCAGTACTTC.

J is TRBJ1-1 and V is TRBV2; tentatively, D is TRBD1 (5 bases). CDR1 SNHLY and CDR2 FYNNEI come from the germline V gene. Trimming removed 6 bases from V and 10 bases from J, with 15 bases in between. This CDR3 has 12 amino acids. This chain's CDR3 is CASRAGRAGAFF. CDR3 in DNA: TGTGCCAGCAGGGCAGGGAGGGCAGGAGCTTTCTTT.

The J gene is TRBJ1-6, the V gene TRBV18; no definite D call. The CDR3 is 14 amino acids. The V end lost 2 bases, the J end lost 10 bases, and 12 bases lay between the germline ends. Germline loops: CDR1 KGHSH, CDR2 LQKENI. DNA of the CDR3: TGTGCCAGCTCACCAAAGTTGTGGGAGTCACCCCTCCACTTT. Translating gives CASSPKLWESPLHF.

The chain combines TRBV30 with TRBJ2-7, with TRBD2 matching over 8 bases. The V and J ends lost 2 bases and 4 bases, in that order; junction bases with no gene match: 7. This CDR3 region has 14 residues. Germline V CDR1 and CDR2: GTSNPN, SVGIG (reference sequence). CDR3 DNA sequence: TGTGCCTGGAGTCGGGGGGGTACCCTGTACGAGCAGTACTTC. This sequence encodes CAWSRGGTLYEQYF.

This clone was recorded only once. Given a much more abundant clone one base away, this may be a read error. The CDR3 DNA is TGTGCCAGCAGCCTGGGACACCCATCCTACGAGCAGTACTTC. It specifies CASSLGHPSYEQYF. The chain joins TRBV11-3 to TRBJ2-5; tentative D call: TRBD1 (6 bases). The end of the DNA fits TRBJ2-7 better, so the J call may be wrong. There are 14 residues in the CDR3. Germline V CDR1 and CDR2: SGHNT, YENEEA.

This chain links TRBV10-3 with TRBJ2-3; TRBD1 matches 9 bases. V was clipped by 6 bases and J by 6 bases; unmatched bases: 13. Germline CDR1 and CDR2: ENHRY and SYGVKD. The CDR3 length is 16 residues. Here the CDR3 reads CAISSPKPTGGDTQYF. The DNA for the CDR3 is TGTGCCATCAGCAGCCCCAAGCCGACAGGGGGGGATACGCAGTATTTT.